These 17 T cell receptor beta chains were all obtained from the same sample, sequenced in a study of blood T cell repertoires in COVID-19. TCRdb's table, derived via immunoSEQ multiplex PCR, lists solely in-frame clones and lacks some. The sample records a few hundred thousand clones, roughly 80% being singletons. The sequenced sample was peripheral blood. The source is a young woman with acute or convalescent COVID-19.

The chain couples TRBV6-2 or TRBV6-3 to TRBJ1-1; D is uncertain. This CDR3 is built from 17 residues. V was pared by 0 bases and J by 8 bases, with 22 bases between. CDR1 MNHEY and CDR2 SVGEGT come from the germline V gene. The CDR3 loop is CASSYSTTFRGDGEAFF. In DNA form, the CDR3 reads TGTGCCAGCAGTTACTCGACGACCTTTCGGGGAGATGGGGAAGCTTTCTTT.

This clone appeared a single time. The chain links TRBV27 to TRBJ1-3, with 7 positions matching TRBD1. V gave up 4 bases and J gave up 2 bases; unmatched junction bases: 5. CDR3 length: 15 residues. The germline gives CDR1 MNHEY, CDR2 SMNVEV (reference sequence). CDR3 protein: CASSSEGAAGNTIYF. Written as DNA, the CDR3 is TGTGCCAGCAGTTCCGAGGGGGCGGCTGGAAACACCATATATTTT.

The V and J genes are TRBV5-1 and TRBJ2-1; the D gene is possibly TRBD2 (6 bases). The germline gives CDR1 SGHRS, CDR2 YFSETQ. This CDR3 has 15 residues. The V and J ends lost 3 bases and 8 bases respectively, with 18 bases between them. CDR3 amino acids: CASSSEPVGGDEQFF. CDR3 sequence (DNA): TGCGCCAGCAGCTCGGAGCCAGTGGGGGGAGATGAGCAGTTCTTC.

The chain links TRBV30 to TRBJ2-1; a possible D gene is TRBD2 (6 bases). This CDR3 is built from 12 residues. The V end lost 5 bases, the J end lost 5 bases, and 10 bases lay between the germline ends. Germline values: CDR1 GTSNPN, CDR2 SVGIG (reference sequence). Written as DNA, the CDR3 is TGTGCCTGGCATCCGGGAGACAATGAGCAGTTCTTC. Protein sequence: CAWHPGDNEQFF.

The V gene is TRBV4-3, the J gene TRBJ2-3, with 11 bases matching TRBD2. The germline V gene encodes CDR1 LGHNA and CDR2 YSLEER. V lost 6 bases to trimming and J lost 5 bases; unmatched junction nucleotides: 10. The CDR3 has 16 amino acids. CDR3 in DNA: TGCGCCAGCAGGCGTCTAGCGGGAGGTAGTCTAGATACGCAGTATTTT. It yields the protein CASRRLAGGSLDTQYF.

The chain links TRBV30 to TRBJ2-5; possibly TRBD1 for D (5 bases). The ends were cut back, 2 bases at V and 2 bases at J, with 9 bases in the middle. Per germline, CDR1 GTSNPN and CDR2 SVGIG (reference sequence). The CDR3 spans 13 residues. The CDR3 region is CAWSWGVQETQYF. CDR3 bases: TGTGCCTGGAGTTGGGGCGTTCAAGAGACCCAGTACTTC. Full variable domain (missing parts from reference TRBV30 and TRBJ2-5): SQTIHQWPATLVQPVGSPLSLECTVEGTSNPNLYWYRQAAGRGLQLLFYSVGIGQISSEVPQNLSASRPQDRQFILSSKKLLLSDSGFYLCAWSWGVQETQYFGPGTRLLVL.

The chain is built from TRBV30 and TRBJ1-4, with 10 bases matching TRBD1. The V gene end was trimmed by 0 bases and the J gene end by 6 bases; junction bases not matched to a gene: 19. Per germline, CDR1 GTSNPN and CDR2 SVGIG (reference sequence). CDR3 length: 20 residues. The CDR3 bases are TGTGCCTGGAGTGTTTTGGGGTTATCGGGACAGGGGACCGCTTATGAAAAACTGTTTTTT. Protein sequence: CAWSVLGLSGQGTAYEKLFF.

The chain couples TRBV6-6 to TRBJ1-2; 7 bases are shared with TRBD1. V shed 8 bases, J shed 10 bases, and the junction held 7 bases outside the gene matches. This CDR3 region has 11 residues. Germline loops: CDR1 MNHNY, CDR2 SVGAGI (reference sequence). CDR3 sequence (DNA): TGTGCCAGCCGGGACAGCCCATCCTACACCTTC. Encoded protein: CASRDSPSYTF.

The chain carries TRBV27 and TRBJ2-7; D unclear. Germline CDR1 and CDR2: MNHEY and SMNVEV (reference sequence). V was cut by 3 bases and J by 3 bases, with 6 bases left in between. This CDR3 contains 12 residues. The CDR3 sequence is CASSFPGYEQYF. The CDR3 nucleotides read TGTGCCAGCAGTTTTCCGGGCTACGAGCAGTACTTC.

V and J are TRBV29-1 and TRBJ1-1; TRBD1 aligns across 8 bases. This CDR3 is built from 13 residues. Per the germline V gene, CDR1 is SQVTM and CDR2 is ANQGSEA. The V segment lost 7 bases and the J segment 3 bases; nucleotides outside the gene matches: 7. The CDR3 nucleotides read TGCAGCGGATACAGGGGGAGATACACTGAAGCTTTCTTT. Translating it yields CSGYRGRYTEAFF.

The V and J genes are TRBV28 and TRBJ2-7; D is perhaps TRBD2 (5 bases). Trimming left V 3 bases short and J 5 bases short, with 8 bases between. This CDR3 region has 12 residues. Germline CDR1 reads MDHEN; CDR2 reads SYDVKM. CDR3 in DNA: TGTGCCAGCAGTTTTATCGGGAACGAGCAGTACTTC. Encoded protein: CASSFIGNEQYF.

This clone appeared once. The genes are TRBV7-8 and TRBJ2-5; 7 bases align to TRBD1. The CDR3 consists of 17 residues. The V gene's germline CDR1 is SGHVS and CDR2 FQNEAQ. The junction had 20 bases not matched to a gene; V was cut back by 8 bases and J by 5 bases. The CDR3 reads CASGQEPQGLSDETQYF. CDR3 coding DNA: TGTGCCAGCGGACAGGAACCCCAAGGACTGAGCGACGAGACCCAGTACTTC.

The chain links TRBV5-5 to TRBJ1-6; 9 bases fit TRBD1. The V gene's germline CDR1 is SGHKS and CDR2 YYEKEE (reference sequence). Germline trimming cut 2 bases from V and 14 bases from J; bases unmatched to any gene: 5. The CDR3 covers 13 residues. Here the CDR3 reads CASSFEGQGSLHF. DNA for the CDR3: TGTGCCAGCAGCTTTGAAGGACAGGGGTCCCTCCACTTT.

This clone has just one count. The chain couples TRBV5-1 to TRBJ1-5, with 8 bases lining up with TRBD1. The CDR3 sequence is 14 residues long. J lost 5 bases, V lost 2 bases, and 3 bases had no gene match. CDR1 SGHRS and CDR2 YFSETQ come from the germline V gene. CDR3 loop: CASSFGQGDQPQHF. The CDR3 nucleotides are TGCGCCAGCAGCTTTGGACAGGGTGATCAGCCCCAGCATTTT. The variable domain in full, with the rest retrieved from reference TRBV5-1 and TRBJ1-5, is KAGVTQTPRYLIKTRGQQVTLSCSPISGHRSVSWYQQTPGQGLQFLFEYFSETQRNKGNFPGRFSGRQFSNSRSEMNVSTLELGDSALYLCASSFGQGDQPQHFGDGTRLSIL.

The V and J genes are TRBV6-5 and TRBJ2-2; D ambiguous. This CDR3 has 12 residues. With 4 bases removed from V and 4 bases from J, the gap between germline ends came to 4 bases. Germline lookup yields CDR1 MNHEY and CDR2 SVGAGI. In nucleotides, the CDR3 is TGTGCCAGCAGTTTTCTCACCGGGGAGCTGTTTTTT. It is translated as CASSFLTGELFF.

This clone was counted once. The chain is built from TRBV6-5 and TRBJ2-1; TRBD2 aligns across 8 bases. Germline CDR1 reads MNHEY; CDR2 reads SVGAGI. There are 12 residues in the CDR3. J lost 10 bases, V lost 6 bases, and 5 bases had no gene match. Here the CDR3 reads CASSQTSGEQFF. In DNA form, the CDR3 reads TGTGCCAGCAGCCAAACTAGCGGCGAGCAGTTCTTC.

V usage is TRBV6-6 and J usage is TRBJ2-7; D remains ambiguous. Germline V gives CDR1 MNHNY, CDR2 SVGAGI (reference sequence). Trimming pared 5 bases from V and 1 base from J, leaving 12 bases between. This CDR3 is built from 14 residues. The CDR3 DNA reads as TGTGCCAGCAGTAAAGACTGGGTTTCCTACGAGCAGTACTTC. Its translation: CASSKDWVSYEQYF.